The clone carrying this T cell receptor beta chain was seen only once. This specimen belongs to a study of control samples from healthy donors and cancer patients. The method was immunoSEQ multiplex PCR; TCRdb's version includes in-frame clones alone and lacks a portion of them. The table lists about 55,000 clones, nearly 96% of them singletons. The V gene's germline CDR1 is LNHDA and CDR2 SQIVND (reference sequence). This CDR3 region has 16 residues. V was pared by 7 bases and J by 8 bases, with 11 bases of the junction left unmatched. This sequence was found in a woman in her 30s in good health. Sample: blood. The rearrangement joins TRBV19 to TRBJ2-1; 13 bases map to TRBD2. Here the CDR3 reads CASKIGRTSGSDEQFF. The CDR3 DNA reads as TGTGCCAGTAAAATAGGTCGGACTAGCGGGAGTGATGAGCAGTTCTTC.